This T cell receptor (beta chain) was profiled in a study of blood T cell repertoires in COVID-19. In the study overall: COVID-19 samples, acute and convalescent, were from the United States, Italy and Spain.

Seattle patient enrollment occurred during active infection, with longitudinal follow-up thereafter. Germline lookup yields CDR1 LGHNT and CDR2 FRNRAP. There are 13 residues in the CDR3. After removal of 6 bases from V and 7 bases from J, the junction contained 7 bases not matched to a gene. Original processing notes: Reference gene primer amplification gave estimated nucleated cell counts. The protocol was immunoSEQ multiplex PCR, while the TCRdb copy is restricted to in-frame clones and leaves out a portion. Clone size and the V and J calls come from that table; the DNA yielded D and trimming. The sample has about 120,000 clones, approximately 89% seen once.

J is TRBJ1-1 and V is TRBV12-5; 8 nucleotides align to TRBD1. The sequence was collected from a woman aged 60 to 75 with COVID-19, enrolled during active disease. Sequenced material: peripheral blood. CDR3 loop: CASGRTGLVEAFF. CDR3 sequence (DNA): TGTGCTAGTGGACGGACAGGGTTGGTTGAAGCTTTCTTT.